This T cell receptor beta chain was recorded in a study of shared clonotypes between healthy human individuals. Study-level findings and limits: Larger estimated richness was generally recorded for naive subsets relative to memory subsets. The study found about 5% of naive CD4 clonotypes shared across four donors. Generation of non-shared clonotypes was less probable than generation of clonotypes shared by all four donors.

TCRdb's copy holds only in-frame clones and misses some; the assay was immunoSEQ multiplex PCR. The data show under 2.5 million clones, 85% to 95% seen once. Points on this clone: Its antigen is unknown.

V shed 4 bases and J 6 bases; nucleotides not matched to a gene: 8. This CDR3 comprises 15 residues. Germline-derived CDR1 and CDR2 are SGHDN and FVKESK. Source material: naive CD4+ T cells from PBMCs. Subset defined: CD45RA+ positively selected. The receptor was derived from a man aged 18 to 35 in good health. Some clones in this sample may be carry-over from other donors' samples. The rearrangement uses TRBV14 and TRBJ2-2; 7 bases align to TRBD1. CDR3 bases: TGTGCCAGCAGCCCCAGACAGGGTTGGGCCGGGGAGCTGTTTTTT. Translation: CASSPRQGWAGELFF.